This TCR beta chain stems from a study of T cells in Graves' hyperthyroidism and ophthalmopathy. Background on the study: Before treatment of any kind, peripheral blood was taken at initial diagnosis.

The sample holds many counts of this clonotype. Its antigen is not known. Regarding the study as a whole: A 13 V-J signature model discriminated ophthalmopathy versus stable hyperthyroidism. Blood also contained most expanded thyroid clonotypes above 0.001.

Amplification yielded TCR beta CDR3 regions, with RNA transcripts as the source. When the TCR CDR3 underwent first-round RT-PCR, the HTBI primer set was used. Each CDR3 protein is one row after TCRdb ran MiXCR on the multiplex PCR reads. The sample shows a few hundred thousand distinct CDR3 sequences, 15% of them seen only once. This TCR derives from a woman in her twenties or thirties with Graves' hyperthyroidism. Sequences were obtained from blood.

The CDR3 DNA sequence: TGTGCCAGCTCACCTACGTTCTATGAGCAGTTCTTC. The encoded protein is CASSPTFYEQFF. V usage is TRBV18 and J usage is TRBJ2-1; D remains unclear. The germline gives CDR1 KGHSH, CDR2 LQKENI. The V end lost 3 bases, the J end lost 8 bases, and 8 bases lay between the germline ends. The CDR3 totals 12 residues.